Described below is a single T cell receptor (beta chain) sequence and its context. The antigen is unknown. Other DNA sequences in this sample translate to the same CDR3. Per germline, CDR1 MDHEN and CDR2 SYDVKM. The CDR3 spans 14 residues. J gave up 5 bases and V 6 bases, and 3 bases lay outside the gene matches. Naive CD8 cells lacked CD45RO and underwent positive selection for CCR7, leaving out terminally differentiated effector memory CD45RA+ cells. This entry comes from a study of shared clonotypes between healthy human individuals. Study overall: Each donor's CD4 naive and CD4 memory cells filled three plates apiece, CD8 naive two, and CD8 memory one. General study findings and limits: Against clonotypes common to all four donors, non-shared ones had lower generation probabilities.

Each subset's genomic DNA was split evenly across several immunoSEQ plates. Replicate PCRs for sorted subsets used about 200 ng DNA; this equaled 25,000 to 35,000 T cell genomes. TCRdb's table, derived via immunoSEQ multiplex PCR, lists solely in-frame clones and lacks some. The sample carries about 650,000 clones, just under 97% recorded once. The TCR comes from a woman under 40 in good health. Sequencing was carried out using naive CD8+ T cells sorted from blood. The chain couples TRBV28 to TRBJ2-1; the match to TRBD2 covers 11 bases. CDR3 protein: CASSLAGGDNEQFF. CDR3 in DNA: TGTGCCAGCAGCTTAGCGGGAGGGGACAATGAGCAGTTCTTC.